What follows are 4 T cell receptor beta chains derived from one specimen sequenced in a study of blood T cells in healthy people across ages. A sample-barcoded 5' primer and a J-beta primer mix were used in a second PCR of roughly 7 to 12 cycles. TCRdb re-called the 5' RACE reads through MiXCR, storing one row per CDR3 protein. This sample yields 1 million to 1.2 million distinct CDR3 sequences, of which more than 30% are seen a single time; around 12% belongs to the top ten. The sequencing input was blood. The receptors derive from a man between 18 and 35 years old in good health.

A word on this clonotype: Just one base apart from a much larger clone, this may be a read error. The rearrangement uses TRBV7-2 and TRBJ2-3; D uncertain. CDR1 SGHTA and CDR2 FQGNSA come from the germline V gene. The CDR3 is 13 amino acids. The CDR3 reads CASSPIRTDMQYF. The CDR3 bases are TGTGCCAGCAGCCCCATACGCACAGATATGCAGTATTTT.

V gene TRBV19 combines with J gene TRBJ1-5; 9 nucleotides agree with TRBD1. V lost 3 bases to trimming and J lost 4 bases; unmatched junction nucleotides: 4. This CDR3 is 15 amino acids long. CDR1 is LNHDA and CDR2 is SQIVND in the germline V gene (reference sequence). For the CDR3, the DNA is TGTGCCAGTAGTATTTCCGGGACAGGGAATCAGCCCCAGCATTTT. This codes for CASSISGTGNQPQHF.

The CDR3 reads CAGGTRAGGTDTQYF. For the CDR3, the DNA is TGTGCCGGGGGGACTAGGGCGGGGGGCACAGATACGCAGTATTTT. The chain has TRBV28 and TRBJ2-3; 8 bases match TRBD2. The CDR3 is made up of 15 amino acids. Trimming at V came to 11 bases and at J to 1 base, leaving 11 bases not matched to a gene. Germline V CDR1 and CDR2: MDHEN, SYDVKM.

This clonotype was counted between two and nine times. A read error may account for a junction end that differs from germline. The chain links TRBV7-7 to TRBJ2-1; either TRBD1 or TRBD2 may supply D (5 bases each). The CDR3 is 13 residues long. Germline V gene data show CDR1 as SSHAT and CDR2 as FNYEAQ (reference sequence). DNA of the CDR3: TGTGCTAGCAGCGTGGGGACGGACAATGAGCAGTTCTTC. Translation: CASSVGTDNEQFF.